This is a list of T cell receptor beta chains from one sample in a study of neurological immune-mediated disorders. In TCRdb, the 5' RACE reads were re-called with MiXCR into one record per CDR3 protein. The table lists around 67,000 distinct CDR3 sequences, approximately 5.2% of them singletons. The sequenced sample was PBMCs. The receptors shown here come from a young man with multiple sclerosis. The CDR3 runs from the conserved cysteine through the conserved F or W. A D gene is named only where the DNA matches it firmly. Expanded clones are given a class, and other clones once, few, many or no size at all.

TRBJ2-3 | many | TRBV20-1 | NA | CMKVGTDTQYF | TGCATGAAAGTTGGCACAGATACGCAGTATTTT
TRBJ2-7 | many | TRBV20-1 | NA | CAGTNLREQYF | TGCGCCGGGACCAACCTCCGGGAGCAGTACTTC
TRBJ1-5 | many | TRBV20-1 | NA | CSGRGLEGQPQHF | TGCAGTGGTCGGGGGCTTGAGGGTCAGCCCCAGCATTTT
TRBJ1-5 | many | TRBV5-8 | TRBD1 | CASSLSGDRGNQPQHF | TGTGCCAGCAGCTTGTCGGGCGACAGGGGTAATCAGCCCCAGCATTTT
TRBJ2-5 | many | TRBV7-2 | NA | CASLAQLINQETQYF | TGTGCCAGCTTGGCCCAGTTAATAAACCAAGAGACCCAGTACTTC
TRBJ2-6 | many | TRBV29-1 | TRBD1 | CSVLDRVGAKVLTF | TGCAGCGTCCTGGACAGGGTTGGGGCCAAAGTCCTGACTTTC
TRBJ2-5 | many | TRBV29-1 | NA | CSVVPTVTEETQYF | TGCAGCGTTGTCCCGACTGTGACGGAAGAGACCCAGTACTTC
TRBJ1-2 | many | TRBV24-1 | NA | CATSDFEGNYGYTF | TGTGCCACCAGTGATTTCGAGGGGAACTATGGCTACACCTTC
TRBJ1-2 | many | TRBV6-6 | NA | CASSYSYGYTF | TGTGCCAGCAGTTACTCATATGGCTACACCTTC
TRBJ2-4 | many | TRBV5-1 | NA | CASSWGDRDGAKNIQYF | TGCGCCAGCAGCTGGGGGGACCGCGACGGTGCCAAAAACATTCAGTACTTC
TRBJ1-3 | NA | TRBV10-3 | TRBD1 | CAISHAGTGEKTIYF | TGTGCCATCAGTCATGCCGGGACAGGGGAAAAAACCATATATTTT
TRBJ1-2 | many | TRBV20-1 | NA | CSARNPSGYTF | TGCAGTGCTAGAAACCCGTCCGGCTACACCTTC
TRBJ2-5 | NA | TRBV4-1 | NA | CASSREVGVGMVTQYF | TGCGCCAGCAGCAGGGAGGTGGGGGTTGGTATGGTGACCCAGTACTTC
TRBJ1-4 | many | TRBV21-1 | NA | CASSTRPTPPGRRNEKLFF | TGTGCCAGCAGCACGCGCCCGACCCCACCGGGACGGAGAAATGAAAAACTGTTTTTT
TRBJ2-5 | many | TRBV29-1 | NA | CSAYGSETQETQYF | TGCAGCGCCTATGGAAGCGAAACTCAAGAGACCCAGTACTTC
TRBJ2-4 | many | TRBV15 | NA | CATSRDPGVDKNIQYF | TGTGCCACCAGCAGAGACCCAGGAGTGGACAAAAACATTCAGTACTTC
TRBJ2-2 | many | TRBV29-1 | NA | CSAYGGVGELFF | TGCAGCGCCTACGGTGGTGTCGGGGAGCTGTTTTTT
TRBJ1-4 | NA | TRBV29-1 | NA | CSAGINEKLFF | TGCAGCGCAGGAATTAATGAAAAACTGTTTTTT
TRBJ2-2 | many | TRBV9 | NA | CASSAPGRELFF | TGTGCCAGCAGCGCCCCGGGCAGGGAGCTGTTTTTT
TRBJ1-1 | many | TRBV7-9 | TRBD1 | CASSLLDRANTEAFF | TGTGCCAGCAGCTTACTCGACAGGGCAAACACTGAAGCTTTCTTT
TRBJ1-1 | many | TRBV5-1 | NA | CASSLAPGNTEAFF | TGCGCCAGCAGCTTGGCTCCTGGGAACACTGAAGCTTTCTTT
TRBJ2-2 | many | TRBV12-3/TRBV12-4 | TRBD1 | CASSPTTGGKNTGELFF | TGTGCCAGCAGTCCCACGACAGGGGGCAAGAACACCGGGGAGCTGTTTTTT
TRBJ2-1 | many | TRBV7-2 | TRBD2 | CASSISGGSYNEQFF | TGTGCCAGCAGCATTAGCGGGGGCTCCTACAATGAGCAGTTCTTC
TRBJ1-6 | many | TRBV28 | TRBD1 | CASSPNRGGNSPLNF | TGTGCCAGCAGTCCAAACAGGGGAGGTAATTCACCCCTCAACTTT
TRBJ1-2 | many | TRBV27 | NA | CASSPTRGRGHGYTF | TGTGCCAGCAGTCCAACGAGAGGTAGAGGCCATGGCTACACCTTC
TRBJ2-3 | many | TRBV2 | NA | CASSDRADTQYF | TGTGCCAGCAGTGACCGGGCGGATACGCAGTATTTT
TRBJ2-2 | many | TRBV7-7 | NA | CASSPQAHLNTGELFF | TGTGCCAGCAGCCCCCAGGCGCACTTAAACACCGGGGAGCTGTTTTTT
TRBJ2-7 | few | TRBV5-6 | TRBD2 | CASSQAGGLSYEQYF | TGTGCCAGCAGCCAGGCGGGGGGCCTCTCCTACGAGCAGTACTTC
TRBJ1-6 | many | TRBV7-8 | NA | CASSLWAGVGSPLHF | TGTGCCAGCAGCTTATGGGCAGGGGTTGGTTCACCCCTCCACTTT
TRBJ2-7 | many | TRBV20-1 | NA | CSASAANRGQYF | TGCAGTGCTAGTGCCGCGAACCGAGGGCAGTACTTC
TRBJ2-7 | few | TRBV7-2 | NA | CASSSGFGLPAYEQYF | TGTGCCAGCAGCTCAGGTTTCGGCCTACCCGCCTACGAGCAGTACTTC
TRBJ1-2 | many | TRBV12-3/TRBV12-4 | TRBD1 | CATGQGANYGYTF | TGTGCCACGGGACAGGGGGCTAACTATGGCTACACCTTC
TRBJ2-3 | many | TRBV7-3 | NA | CASSSLFTDTQYF | TGTGCCAGCAGCTCCCTATTCACAGATACGCAGTATTTT
TRBJ2-3 | many | TRBV12-3/TRBV12-4 | TRBD2 | CASSSRASGSWADTQYF | TGTGCCAGCAGTTCCCGGGCTAGCGGGAGCTGGGCAGATACGCAGTATTTT
TRBJ2-3 | many | TRBV9 | TRBD2 | CASSPPARLASLIYRPDTQYF | TGTGCCAGCAGCCCCCCCGCTAGACTAGCGAGTCTAATCTACCGACCAGATACGCAGTATTTT
TRBJ1-4 | many | TRBV5-1 | NA | CASSRSPPTGGNEKLFF | TGCGCCAGCAGCCGAAGTCCCCCGACAGGTGGGAATGAAAAACTGTTTTTT
TRBJ2-7 | many | TRBV3-1 | NA | CASSPRGGHEQYF | TGTGCCAGCAGCCCCCGGGGCGGCCACGAGCAGTACTTC
TRBJ2-7 | many | TRBV20-1 | TRBD1 | CSARDRSYEQYF | TGCAGTGCCAGGGACAGATCCTACGAGCAGTACTTC
TRBJ2-3 | many | TRBV6-5 | TRBD2 | CASSQTSGVYADTQYF | TGTGCCAGCAGTCAGACTAGCGGGGTATACGCAGATACGCAGTATTTT
TRBJ1-6 | few | TRBV2 | TRBD1 | CASRADRATSPLHF | TGTGCCAGCAGGGCCGACAGGGCTACCTCACCCCTCCACTTT
TRBJ2-7 | many | TRBV29-1 | TRBD2 | CSVHLRTSGPGEQYF | TGCAGCGTCCATCTGAGGACTAGCGGCCCCGGTGAGCAGTACTTC